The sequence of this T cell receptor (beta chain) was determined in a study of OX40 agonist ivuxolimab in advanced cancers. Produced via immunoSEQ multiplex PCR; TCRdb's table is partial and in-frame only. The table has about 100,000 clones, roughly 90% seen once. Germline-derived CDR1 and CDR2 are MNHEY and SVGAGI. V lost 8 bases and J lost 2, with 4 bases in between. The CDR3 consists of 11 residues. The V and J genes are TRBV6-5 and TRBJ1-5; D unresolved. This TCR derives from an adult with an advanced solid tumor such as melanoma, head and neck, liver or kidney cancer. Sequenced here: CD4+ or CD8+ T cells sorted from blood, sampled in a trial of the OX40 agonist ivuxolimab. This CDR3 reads CASGGNQPQHF. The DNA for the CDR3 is TGTGCCAGCGGTGGCAATCAGCCCCAGCATTTT.